Below, 19 T cell receptor beta chains from the same sample are listed, as sequenced in a study of tissue T cells after allogeneic stem cell transplantation. The assay was immunoSEQ multiplex PCR, and TCRdb's table has in-frame clones only and misses some. The table includes 20,000 to 25,000 clones, roughly two thirds detected once. Sequenced: blood. Receptor source: a female BALB/c mouse in good health. Strain haplotype at MHC: H2-d.

This clone turned up a few times. Germline and genes: mouse. The read terminates 1 residue ahead of where the CDR3 ends, so the germline J gene completes it. The V call is TRBV12-1, the J call TRBJ1-2; TRBD1 matches at 9 bases. Per the germline V gene, CDR1 is SGHSN and CDR2 is HYEKVE. Trimming took 3 bases from V and 0 from J; bases not matched to a gene: 7. This CDR3 comprises 16 residues. Partial CDR3 DNA: TGTGCCAGCTCTTCCCCGGGACAGGGTGCAAACTCCGACTACACC. It encodes CASSSPGQGANSDYT. The whole CDR3 is CASSSPGQGANSDYTF.

For this clone: Gene names are the mouse ones. The read ends 1 residue before the CDR3 terminus; that terminus is restored from the germline J gene. The rearrangement links TRBV13-2 to TRBJ2-7; D uncertain. The CDR3 runs 14 residues. CDR1 and CDR2 (germline): NNHNN, SYGAGS (reference sequence). V lost 3 bases and J 0 bases, leaving 10 bases between the germline ends. CDR3 DNA, as far as it was read: TGTGCCAGCGGTGCCAGACAAAGCTCCTATGAACAGTAC. Translation: CASGARQSSYEQY. The entire CDR3 protein reads CASGARQSSYEQYF.

In regard to this clone: Mouse gene names apply. The read terminates 1 residue before the CDR3 end, so the remaining end is supplied by the germline J gene. The chain combines TRBV13-2 with TRBJ2-2; 10 bases fit TRBD2. The CDR3 sequence is 18 residues long. Germline CDR1 NNHNN, CDR2 SYGAGS (reference sequence). The V gene end was trimmed by 3 bases and the J gene end by 0 bases; junction bases not matched to a gene: 8. The chain's CDR3 is CASGASRTGGANTGQLYF. The sequenced CDR3 bases are TGTGCCAGCGGTGCCTCGAGGACTGGGGGTGCAAACACCGGGCAGCTCTAC.

Concerning this clone itself: These gene names are mouse names. The read ends 1 residue early relative to the CDR3; the germline J gene fills the gap. V usage is TRBV4 and J usage is TRBJ1-6, with D unclear. TRBJ1-6 is noted as an ORF with a role that remains uncertain. Trimming removed 5 bases from V and 7 bases from J, with 3 bases in between. Germline V CDR1 and CDR2: LGHDT, YNNKQL (reference sequence). CDR3 size: 11 residues. The CDR3 DNA, read in part, is TGTGCCAGCAGCCTAAATTCGCCCCTCTAC. Residues: CASSLNSPLY. The CDR3 as a whole reads CASSLNSPLYF.

Turning to this clone: The germline and genes are mouse ones. Read coverage stops 1 residue before the CDR3 terminus; the germline J gene supplies the remainder. The chain recombines TRBV31 with TRBJ1-5; D call uncertain. The CDR3 spans 15 residues. Germline-derived CDR1 and CDR2 are GKSSPN and SITVG. Trimming removed 1 base at V and 3 bases at J, with 13 bases between. The CDR3 is CAWSPPRHFNQAPLF. The sequenced CDR3 bases are TGTGCCTGGAGTCCCCCCCGACACTTCAACCAGGCTCCGCTT.

Concerning this clone itself: All gene names here are mouse names. The read terminates 1 residue ahead of where the CDR3 ends, so the germline J gene completes it. This chain uses TRBV13-2 with TRBJ2-2, with D uncertain. Trimming took off 2 bases at V and 0 bases at J, with 5 bases between the two ends. CDR3 length: 14 amino acids. Germline CDR1 is NNHNN and CDR2 is SYGAGS (reference sequence). This CDR3 is CASGESSNTGQLYF. Incomplete CDR3 DNA: TGTGCCAGCGGTGAGAGCTCAAACACCGGGCAGCTCTAC.

Regarding this clone: The listed genes are named as in mouse. The DNA ends 1 residue before the CDR3 does, and the rest of the CDR3 is filled in from the germline J gene. V usage is TRBV19 and J usage is TRBJ1-4; 11 bases are shared with TRBD1. Germline CDR1 FNHDT, CDR2 SITEND (reference sequence). The junction had 1 base not matched to a gene; V was cut back by 0 bases and J by 3 bases. CDR3 length: 16 amino acids. CDR3 amino acids: CASSIGTGGTNERLFF. The covered CDR3 bases are TGTGCCAGCAGTATAGGGACAGGGGGCACCAACGAAAGATTATTT. Full variable domain (rest looked up from reference TRBV19 and TRBJ1-4): GGIITQTPKFLIGQEGQKLTLKCQQNFNHDTMYWYRQDSGKGLRLIYYSITENDLQKGDLSEGYDASREKKSSFSLTVTSAQKNEMAVFLCASSIGTGGTNERLFFGHGTKLSVL.

On this clone: Germline and genes: mouse. The read gets to within 1 residue of the CDR3 end, and the germline J gene fills in the rest. The chain couples TRBV13-2 to TRBJ2-7, with 12 nucleotides matching TRBD2. CDR3 length equals 15 residues. The germline V gene encodes CDR1 NNHNN and CDR2 SYGAGS (reference sequence). The junction had 3 bases not matched to a gene; V was cut back by 2 bases and J by 3 bases. The part of the CDR3 DNA that was read is TGTGCCAGCGGTGAAGGGGACTGGGGGGTCTATGAACAGTAC. Amino acid sequence: CASGEGDWGVYEQY. The whole CDR3 is CASGEGDWGVYEQYF.

Concerning this clone itself: Genes and germline are mouse. The read finishes 1 residue shy of the CDR3 end, and the germline J gene is used to complete it. The V and J genes are TRBV5 and TRBJ2-7, with TRBD2 matching 8 bases. This CDR3 is 14 amino acids long. V gave up 1 base and J gave up 3 bases; unmatched junction bases: 2. From germline, CDR1 is LGHNA and CDR2 YNLKQL (reference sequence). The CDR3 sequence is CASSQGDWNYEQYF. CDR3 bases read: TGTGCCAGCAGCCAAGGGGACTGGAACTATGAACAGTAC.

A few counts support this clone. Mouse names are used for the genes. The read ends 1 residue early relative to the CDR3; the germline J gene fills the gap. This chain uses TRBV14 with TRBJ2-7; 11 bases agree with TRBD2. Germline V gene sequence: CDR1 SGHDT, CDR2 FRDEAV. CDR3 length: 13 amino acids. V lost 8 bases, J lost 7 bases, and 8 bases stayed unmatched. The CDR3: CASRLGGKWEQYF. Partial CDR3 DNA: TGTGCCAGTCGACTGGGGGGGAAATGGGAACAGTAC.

Comment on this clone: Mouse germline and gene names are used. The read is 1 residue too short to cover the CDR3 end, so that end is filled in from the germline J gene. J is TRBJ2-5 and V is TRBV13-2; possibly TRBD1 for D (6 bases). The CDR3 covers 13 residues. V lost 5 bases and J 3 bases, leaving 10 bases between the germline ends. Germline CDR1 is NNHNN and CDR2 is SYGAGS (reference sequence). This CDR3 is CASGKGVQDTQYF. The DNA read from the CDR3 is TGTGCCAGCGGGAAGGGGGTTCAAGACACCCAGTAC.

Regarding this clone: Genes and germline come from the mouse. The read terminates 1 residue before the CDR3 end, so the remaining end is supplied by the germline J gene. This chain connects TRBV30 to TRBJ2-5; no reliable D call. Germline CDR1 and CDR2: SQVVS and ANEGSEA. Trimming stripped 3 bases from V and 0 bases from J, with 7 bases between. The CDR3 contains 13 residues. Incomplete CDR3 DNA: TGTAGTTCTAGCCCGGACAACCAAGACACCCAGTAC. The encoded protein is CSSSPDNQDTQY. From start to end, the CDR3 is CSSSPDNQDTQYF.

As to this clone: Gene names are mouse gene names. The read stops 1 residue short of the end of the CDR3; the missing end is completed from the germline J gene. The gene calls are TRBV17 and TRBJ2-5, with D unclear. Trimming cost V 5 bases and J 2 bases, with 8 bases left between them. The V gene's germline CDR1 is MNHDT and CDR2 YYDKIL. This CDR3 is 13 amino acids long. The CDR3 loop reads CASSRQAQDTQYF. Incomplete CDR3 DNA: TGTGCTAGCAGTCGACAAGCCCAAGACACCCAGTAC.

As regards this clone: The germline and genes are mouse ones. The read gets to within 1 residue of the CDR3 end, and the germline J gene fills in the rest. V is TRBV13-2 and J is TRBJ2-7; D unclear. The CDR3 consists of 13 residues. V gave up 4 bases and J gave up 4 bases, with 12 bases separating them. Germline CDR1 and CDR2: NNHNN and SYGAGS (reference sequence). CDR3 loop: CASGPPDNYEQYF. Partial CDR3 DNA: TGTGCCAGCGGTCCCCCTGACAATTATGAACAGTAC.

As concerns this clone: The genes and germline here are from mouse. The CDR3 end lies 1 residue beyond the end of the read and is filled in from the germline J gene. The chain couples TRBV13-3 to TRBJ1-1; D not certain. Trimming removed 3 bases at V and 0 bases at J, with 18 bases between. This CDR3 has 17 residues. Germline V gene sequence: CDR1 NNHDY, CDR2 SYVADS. Incomplete CDR3 DNA: TGTGCCAGCAGTGCCCTGGGTGCAGCTAATGCAAACACAGAAGTCTTC. This codes for CASSALGAANANTEVF. The CDR3, in full, reads CASSALGAANANTEVFF.

Details on this clone: Here the gene names and germline are mouse. The read finishes 1 residue shy of the CDR3 end, and the germline J gene is used to complete it. The J gene is TRBJ1-6, the V gene TRBV29; TRBD1 is a possible D gene (5 bases). TRBJ1-6 is designated an ORF whose function remains uncertain. Germline V lookup: CDR1 MSHET, CDR2 SYDVDS. V lost 2 bases to trimming and J lost 0 bases, with 5 bases between them. CDR3 length: 15 amino acids. CDR3: CASSLDSSYNSPLYF. The sequenced CDR3 bases are TGTGCTAGCAGTTTAGACAGTTCCTATAATTCGCCCCTCTAC.

A single count supports this clone. Genes and germline are mouse. The read ends 1 residue early relative to the CDR3; the germline J gene fills the gap. This rearrangement joins TRBV31 to TRBJ2-3; 13 bases match TRBD2. In germline, CDR1 is GKSSPN, CDR2 SITVG. The CDR3 is 16 amino acids. Trimming cost V 1 base and J 2 bases; bases outside gene matches: 3. CDR3 loop: CAWSRDWGGVAETLYF. Incomplete CDR3 DNA: TGTGCCTGGAGTCGGGACTGGGGGGGAGTTGCAGAAACGCTGTAT.

This clone is judged medium-sized. Germline and genes: mouse. From the germline J gene comes the end of the CDR3, since the read stops 1 residue before it. This sequence joins TRBV19 and TRBJ2-7, with 11 bases aligning to TRBD1. Germline lookup yields CDR1 FNHDT and CDR2 SITEND (reference sequence). This CDR3 comprises 11 residues. With 7 bases clipped from V and 6 bases from J, the junction kept 0 bases outside the gene matches. CDR3 DNA (partial): TGTGCCAGCGGGACAGGGGGTGAACAGTAC. Its translation is CASGTGGEQY. The full CDR3 reads CASGTGGEQYF.

Concerning this clone: The germline and genes are mouse ones. Read sequence stops 1 residue before the CDR3 end, and the germline J gene provides the missing end. The V gene is TRBV13-3, the J gene TRBJ2-4; D may be TRBD1 (6 bases). This CDR3 spans 13 amino acids. Between the trimmed V and J ends, which lost 5 bases and 0 bases, there was a span of 7 bases. From germline, CDR1 is NNHDY and CDR2 SYVADS. CDR3 sequence: CASRGHSQNTLYF. The part of the CDR3 DNA that was read is TGTGCCAGCAGGGGACATAGTCAAAACACCTTGTAC.